This T cell receptor beta chain was captured in a study of early T cells in non-severe SARS-CoV-2 infection (dated by TCRdb to the early 2020s). Background for the entire study: Because TCR sequencing was done on bulk RNA from unsorted whole blood, the alpha and beta chains could not be paired.

The library was produced with 5' RACE. Sequencing used a NextSeq 500. Unique molecular identifiers were attached to individual cDNA molecules in the TCR library protocol so that sequencing error and PCR bias could be corrected. Sequencing covered both TCR alpha and beta chains, and within each sample the abundances of alpha and beta sequences were tightly co-correlated. The original methods were these. Decombinator V4 was used to annotate the V gene, J gene and CDR3 of the TCR sequences. TCRs were defined as expanded if a significant change between any two time points was detected under a Poisson model with p below 0.0001. TCR abundances were normalised to the total number of TCRs sequenced in each sample and reported as counts per million. MAIT TCRs were defined by TRAV1-2 paired with TRAJ12, TRAJ20 or TRAJ33, and iNKT TCRs by TRAV10 paired with TRAJ18. VDJdb, accessed 1 November 2021, was searched for CMV, EBV and SARS-CoV-2 annotated TCRs, with TCRs annotated for multiple antigens excluded. TCRdb ran its own pipeline on the public reads, namely fastp trimming at Q25 and MiXCR clone calling, and kept in-frame beta chains. Entries are consolidated by CDR3 protein sequence, retaining the most common genes and DNA. TCRdb, rather than the study authors, made the V and J calls. This sample gives fewer than 30,000 distinct CDR3 sequences in total; 4.3% of them show up just once. The ten largest clones capture approximately 14% of the sample.

The CDR3 runs 15 residues from the cysteine to the phenylalanine. Only the CDR3 DNA stays, 45 bases, in frame from base 1. The germline V gene (reference sequence) yields DFQATT for CDR1 and SNEGSKA for CDR2. The germline ends are 18 bases apart after V is trimmed by 5 bases and J by 2 bases. A case-control design nested within a healthcare worker cohort in London, UK, was used, with weekly nasopharyngeal swab PCR tests and blood sampling performed. Healthcare workers were enrolled in the week of the UK lockdown, from 23 to 31 March 2020, and were followed every week for up to roughly 15 weeks. About this clonotype itself: The clone's antigen remains unknown. Per-base qualities were not stored, and no clone one base away is much larger.

The research as a whole found: Matching against VDJdb was skewed toward anti-spike CD8 responses, likely underestimated virus-specific expansions, and missed private and CD4 specificities.

The V and J genes are TRBV20-1 and TRBJ2-5; 6 matching bases give a weak D call of TRBD2. Sequencing was performed on whole blood. The TCR comes from an adult who was a healthcare worker with PCR-confirmed SARS-CoV-2 infection or an uninfected control (not recorded which). The DNA reads as follows: TGCAGTGCTCCAACCTTGGGGACTCTACAAGAGACCCAGTACTTC. It is translated as CSAPTLGTLQETQYF.